A selection of T cell receptor beta chains follows, all from one sample in a study of OX40 agonist ivuxolimab in advanced cancers. The protocol was immunoSEQ multiplex PCR, while the TCRdb copy is restricted to in-frame clones and leaves out a portion. The top ten clones hold more than 4.5% of a sample with fewer than 85,000 clones, around 80% of them seen once. The starting material was CD4+ or CD8+ T cells sorted from blood, obtained in a trial of the OX40 agonist ivuxolimab. These receptors were taken from an adult with an advanced solid tumor such as melanoma, head and neck, liver or kidney cancer. The CDR3 runs from the conserved cysteine through the conserved F or W. A D gene is named only where the DNA matches it firmly. Some rows have no size entry. The others give once, few or many, or a class for an expanded clone.

>-|-|TRBJ2-3|TRBV6-1
TGTGCCAGCAGTGAAGAAGGGTGGGAGACAGATACGCAGTATTTT
CASSEEGWETDTQYF
>once|TRBD2|TRBJ2-5|TRBV7-2
TGTGCCAGCAGCTCCCAGGCGGGAGGGAGGGGGGAGACCCAGTACTTC
CASSSQAGGRGETQYF
>-|-|TRBJ1-4|TRBV2
TGTGCCAGCAGTCAGGAGAAAAATGAAAAACTGTTTTTT
CASSQEKNEKLFF
>-|-|TRBJ2-1|TRBV6-1
TGTGCCAGCAGTGAAGGTGCTAGCTTATACAATGAGCAGTTCTTC
CASSEGASLYNEQFF
>-|-|TRBJ1-4|TRBV7-8
TGTGCCACCGGGACGCATAATGAAAAACTGTTTTTT
CATGTHNEKLFF
>-|-|TRBJ2-5|TRBV6-1
TGTGCCAGCAGCGAACGTAGGACGGGGGCTAGGGGGACCCAGTACTTC
CASSERRTGARGTQYF
>-|-|TRBJ2-7|TRBV6-6
TGTGCCAGCAGTTACTGGGGGGAGCTGAACTACGAGCAGTACTTC
CASSYWGELNYEQYF
>-|-|TRBJ2-7|TRBV6-5
TGTGCCAGCAGTTACTCGATAAGGGGGGGTTCCTACGAGCAGTACTTC
CASSYSIRGGSYEQYF
>once|-|TRBJ1-6|TRBV5-1
TGCGCCAGCAGCTTGGCTCGGCTCGGAGGGTCACCCCTCCACTTT
CASSLARLGGSPLHF
>-|TRBD2|TRBJ2-7|TRBV7-2
TGTGCCAGCAGCGCCCCGGGACTAGCGGGCTACGAGCAGTACTTC
CASSAPGLAGYEQYF
>-|-|TRBJ1-2|TRBV5-6
TGTGCCAGCAGCTTGGCCGAAGCAGGGAGGGGCTACACCTTC
CASSLAEAGRGYTF
>-|-|TRBJ1-2|TRBV2
TGTGCCAGAAGTGCTGAGGGAGGCTATGGCTACACCTTC
CARSAEGGYGYTF
>-|-|TRBJ1-1|TRBV21-1
TGTGCCAGCAGCAAAAAGGGGACAGCCGCGTGGACTGAAGCTTTCTTT
CASSKKGTAAWTEAFF
>-|-|TRBJ1-4|TRBV5-6
TGTGCCAGCAGCTTCACCGGGGAAATGAAACTGTTTTTT
CASSFTGEMKLFF
>-|-|TRBJ1-6|TRBV28
TGTGCCAGCAGAAAGACAAACCCCTATAATTCACCCCTCCACTTT
CASRKTNPYNSPLHF
>-|TRBD2|TRBJ2-1|TRBV2
TGTGCCAGCAGCCGGACTAGCGGGAGTGTCTGGGATGAGCAGTTCTTC
CASSRTSGSVWDEQFF
>-|-|TRBJ2-2|TRBV7-2
TGTGCCAGCAGCCCGCAGGCAGGGGTAGCCGGGGAGCTGTTTTTT
CASSPQAGVAGELFF
>-|TRBD2|TRBJ2-2|TRBV7-8
TGTGCCAGCAGCTCCGGACTAGCGGGGACTACGAACACCGGGGAGCTGTTTTTT
CASSSGLAGTTNTGELFF
>-|-|TRBJ2-2|TRBV5-1
TGCGCCAGCGGACTACCGAACACCGGGGAGCTGTTTTTT
CASGLPNTGELFF
>-|-|TRBJ2-3|TRBV10-3
TGTGCCATCAGTGAGTCCACCGGCACAGATACGCAGTATTTT
CAISESTGTDTQYF